A selection of T cell receptor beta chains follows, all from one sample in a study of PD-1 blockade in classical Hodgkin lymphoma. The assay was immunoSEQ multiplex PCR, and TCRdb's table has in-frame clones only and misses some. The profile shows about 61,000 clones, roughly nine tenths of them singletons. The sequences come from peripheral blood mononuclear cells (PBMCs), collected before the fourth cycle of nivolumab. These receptors were collected from a human donor with classical Hodgkin lymphoma. Each CDR3 is given without its conserved first and last residue.

v_call: TRBV6-5
cdr3_aa: ASSNRDRGVYEQY

v_call: TRBV10-1
cdr3_aa: ASSDYGRGEGEAF

v_call: TRBV5-1
cdr3_aa: ASSLVQGSYNEQF

v_call: TRBV7-6
cdr3_aa: ASSPPWGQNTEAF

v_call: TRBV23-1
cdr3_aa: ASSQLWTGGNEQF

v_call: TRBV6-5
cdr3_aa: ASRPTYYNEQF

v_call: TRBV7-2
cdr3_aa: ASSLGLAGGALKPQH

v_call: TRBV7-9
cdr3_aa: AGRVDTGELF

v_call: TRBV7-9
cdr3_aa: ASSFRGTGEGVQY

v_call: TRBV27
cdr3_aa: ASSLAGASYEQY

v_call: TRBV5-1
cdr3_aa: ASSSGQGYNEQF

v_call: TRBV4-2
cdr3_aa: ASSQGPNVAF

v_call: TRBV7-9
cdr3_aa: ASSPSGLATGTDTQY

v_call: TRBV7-6
cdr3_aa: ASSQVGVETQY

v_call: TRBV14
cdr3_aa: ASSQRENYGYT

v_call: TRBV7-9
cdr3_aa: ASSLGVIEAF

v_call: TRBV11-2
cdr3_aa: ASSPGTSGHPGTQY

v_call: TRBV30
cdr3_aa: AWSQVGAETSGYT

v_call: TRBV14
cdr3_aa: ASSHGGLNEKLF

v_call: TRBV11-2
cdr3_aa: ASSLAGYNSPLH

v_call: TRBV7-9
cdr3_aa: ASIVAGTNNEQF

v_call: TRBV30
cdr3_aa: AWSPETGTETQY

v_call: TRBV10-3
cdr3_aa: ATGTSGSLYTQY

v_call: TRBV2
cdr3_aa: ASIPYETQY

v_call: TRBV18
cdr3_aa: ASSPRGGYLFDTQY

v_call: TRBV7-9
cdr3_aa: ASSLAGTSIQY

v_call: TRBV2
cdr3_aa: ASSALAGDNIQY

v_call: TRBV19
cdr3_aa: ASSIIGNQPQH

v_call: TRBV7-3
cdr3_aa: ASPDEQF

v_call: TRBV27
cdr3_aa: ASSFLPSSGNTIY

v_call: TRBV7-3
cdr3_aa: ASSRTSPINYNEQF

v_call: TRBV2
cdr3_aa: ASSQNINRGGGANVLT

v_call: TRBV2
cdr3_aa: ASSEEGIPNQPQH

v_call: TRBV7-9
cdr3_aa: ASSPGGLGYEQY

v_call: TRBV4-2
cdr3_aa: ASSQVDRAADGYT

v_call: TRBV19
cdr3_aa: ASSTGTGLTTGELF

v_call: TRBV5-1
cdr3_aa: ASSLSLGLAGGYD

v_call: TRBV7-9
cdr3_aa: ASTDGDYEQY

v_call: TRBV6-1
cdr3_aa: ASSEGMQNQPQH

v_call: TRBV2
cdr3_aa: ASSGGSRPNPVYVRAT

v_call: TRBV7-9
cdr3_aa: ASSLMSDEQY

v_call: TRBV5-1
cdr3_aa: ASSLMAGGAGEQY

v_call: TRBV5-1
cdr3_aa: ASSLAGTGNEKLF

v_call: TRBV29-1
cdr3_aa: SVRQINEKLF

v_call: TRBV18
cdr3_aa: ASSQEQGYEQY

v_call: TRBV14
cdr3_aa: ASSQDWAGGGYNEQF

v_call: TRBV6-6
cdr3_aa: ASTPVGGVGGYT

v_call: TRBV5-1
cdr3_aa: ASSLDIMNTEAF

v_call: TRBV5-1
cdr3_aa: ASSKGDTSYEQY

v_call: TRBV18
cdr3_aa: ASSLRGQGDYEQY

v_call: TRBV6-5
cdr3_aa: ASSYEAPRGNQPQH

v_call: TRBV19
cdr3_aa: ASSFVWTGTGQPQH

v_call: TRBV5-1
cdr3_aa: ASSSQGVNEKLF

v_call: TRBV5-1
cdr3_aa: ASSLGTGMNEKLF

v_call: TRBV28
cdr3_aa: ASIRGNTGELF

v_call: TRBV2
cdr3_aa: ASEIGAGANVLT

v_call: TRBV28
cdr3_aa: ASTHPAAGETQY